The rows below give T cell receptor beta chains drawn from one sample of a study of T cell responses to AZD1222 COVID-19 vaccine. Using immunoSEQ multiplex PCR, the repertoire was profiled, and TCRdb retains in-frame clones only, with some absent. The table includes tens of thousands of clones, more than 70% detected once. The input for sequencing was peripheral blood, taken on day 0 of AZD1222 vaccination. The origin of the receptors is an adult in good health. Both conserved end residues are part of each CDR3. D genes are given only for firm matches. Clone sizes are given selectively: once, few, many, or a class where the clone is expanded.

size: many; V: TRBV21-1; D: .; J: TRBJ2-2; CDR3: CASPTRLGRNTGELFF; DNA: TGTGCCAGCCCTACTCGACTAGGCCGGAACACCGGGGAGCTGTTTTTT
size: .; V: TRBV5-6; D: TRBD1; J: TRBJ2-7; CDR3: CASSPATGGREQYF; DNA: TGTGCCAGCAGCCCTGCGACAGGGGGCCGCGAGCAGTACTTC
size: .; V: TRBV4-1; D: .; J: TRBJ1-6; CDR3: CASSLERQYNSPLHF; DNA: TGCGCCAGCAGCCTTGAAAGACAATATAATTCACCCCTCCACTTT
size: .; V: TRBV5-1; D: .; J: TRBJ2-7; CDR3: CASSYQLGGDPYEQYF; DNA: TGCGCCAGCAGCTACCAACTGGGAGGTGATCCCTACGAGCAGTACTTC
size: .; V: TRBV5-4; D: TRBD1; J: TRBJ1-6; CDR3: CASSLGNRGSYNSPLHF; DNA: TGTGCCAGCAGCTTGGGCAACAGGGGCTCCTATAATTCACCCCTCCACTTT
size: .; V: TRBV19; D: .; J: TRBJ2-3; CDR3: CASTPVRGGWADTQYF; DNA: TGTGCCAGTACCCCGGTCAGGGGAGGTTGGGCAGATACGCAGTATTTT
size: .; V: TRBV10-1; D: TRBD2; J: TRBJ2-2; CDR3: CASTLAMGGELFF; DNA: TGCGCCAGCACACTAGCGATGGGCGGGGAGCTGTTTTTT
size: .; V: TRBV5-4; D: TRBD1; J: TRBJ2-2; CDR3: CASSWTGTVRLNTGELFF; DNA: TGTGCCAGCAGCTGGACCGGGACAGTGAGATTGAACACCGGGGAGCTGTTTTTT
size: .; V: TRBV9; D: .; J: TRBJ1-6; CDR3: CASSVGSLGSPLHF; DNA: TGTGCCAGCAGCGTCGGGAGTCTGGGTTCACCCCTCCACTTT
size: .; V: TRBV30; D: .; J: TRBJ1-1; CDR3: CAWSPPPGMNTEAFF; DNA: TGTGCCTGGAGCCCACCCCCGGGAATGAACACTGAAGCTTTCTTT
size: .; V: TRBV5-1; D: .; J: TRBJ1-3; CDR3: CASSGSSGNTIYF; DNA: TGCGCCAGCAGTGGTAGCTCTGGAAACACCATATATTTT
size: .; V: TRBV14; D: .; J: TRBJ1-2; CDR3: CASSLERNYGYTF; DNA: TGTGCCAGCAGCCTCGAGCGTAACTATGGCTACACCTTC
size: .; V: TRBV6-2/TRBV6-3; D: .; J: TRBJ1-6; CDR3: CASSPRFSPLHF; DNA: TGTGCCAGCAGTCCCAGGTTCTCACCCCTCCACTTT
size: .; V: TRBV25-1; D: .; J: TRBJ1-6; CDR3: CASSMRTAYNSPLHF; DNA: TGTGCCAGCAGTATGCGGACAGCTTATAATTCACCCCTCCACTTT
size: .; V: TRBV14; D: TRBD2; J: TRBJ2-3; CDR3: CASSQDGLGIDTQYF; DNA: TGTGCCAGCAGCCAAGACGGACTAGGGATAGATACGCAGTATTTT
size: .; V: TRBV5-6; D: TRBD1; J: TRBJ1-2; CDR3: CASSLIAGGASGYTF; DNA: TGTGCCAGCAGCTTGATCGCAGGGGGCGCCTCCGGCTACACCTTC
size: once; V: TRBV18; D: .; J: TRBJ1-6; CDR3: CASSPQGYNSPLHF; DNA: TGTGCCAGCTCACCACAGGGGTATAATTCACCCCTCCACTTT
size: .; V: TRBV7-2; D: TRBD2; J: TRBJ2-1; CDR3: CASSLRGGDIDEQFF; DNA: TGTGCCAGCAGCTTGCGCGGGGGGGATATAGATGAGCAGTTCTTC
size: few; V: TRBV6-2/TRBV6-3; D: .; J: TRBJ2-1; CDR3: CASSPGRMSSYNEQFF; DNA: TGTGCCAGCAGCCCGGGACGGATGAGCTCCTACAATGAGCAGTTCTTC
size: .; V: TRBV5-1; D: .; J: TRBJ1-6; CDR3: CASSLTGSTNSPLHF; DNA: TGCGCCAGCAGCTTGACAGGCTCAACCAATTCACCCCTCCACTTT
size: medium-sized; V: TRBV7-6; D: TRBD1; J: TRBJ2-2; CDR3: CASSRGGQGATGELFF; DNA: TGTGCCAGCAGCCGCGGGGGACAGGGGGCGACCGGGGAGCTGTTTTTT
size: .; V: TRBV6-5; D: .; J: TRBJ1-1; CDR3: CASSYSQEGNTEAFF; DNA: TGTGCCAGCAGTTACTCGCAGGAAGGGAACACTGAAGCTTTCTTT
size: .; V: TRBV7-9; D: .; J: TRBJ2-3; CDR3: CASSFTAGDTQYF; DNA: TGTGCCAGCAGCTTCACTGCCGGAGATACGCAGTATTTT
size: few; V: TRBV18; D: .; J: TRBJ1-2; CDR3: CASTAGASNYGYTF; DNA: TGTGCCAGCACCGCAGGGGCCTCTAACTATGGCTACACCTTC
size: .; V: TRBV2; D: .; J: TRBJ1-2; CDR3: CASRRQASNYGYTF; DNA: TGTGCCAGCAGACGACAGGCTTCAAACTATGGCTACACCTTC
size: .; V: TRBV10-3; D: .; J: TRBJ2-7; CDR3: CAISGPGSYEQYF; DNA: TGTGCCATCAGTGGTCCCGGCTCCTACGAGCAGTACTTC
size: .; V: TRBV2; D: .; J: TRBJ1-6; CDR3: CASIRLMSQGSPLHF; DNA: TGTGCCAGCATACGGCTCATGTCCCAAGGCTCACCCCTCCACTTT
size: .; V: TRBV3-1/TRBV3-2; D: .; J: TRBJ2-1; CDR3: CASSRGTSDNEQFF; DNA: TGTGCCAGCAGCCGAGGGACCTCGGACAATGAGCAGTTCTTC
size: few; V: TRBV2; D: TRBD1; J: TRBJ1-5; CDR3: CASTRNRGNQPQHF; DNA: TGTGCCAGCACGAGGAACAGGGGGAATCAGCCCCAGCATTTT
size: few; V: TRBV18; D: TRBD1; J: TRBJ1-1; CDR3: CASSPGQLNTEAFF; DNA: TGTGCCAGCTCACCGGGACAGTTGAACACTGAAGCTTTCTTT
size: .; V: TRBV11-2; D: .; J: TRBJ2-7; CDR3: CASSSPRGRDTYEQYF; DNA: TGTGCCAGCAGCTCTCCCAGGGGGAGGGATACCTACGAGCAGTACTTC
size: .; V: TRBV30; D: TRBD1; J: TRBJ1-6; CDR3: CAWSGGTGGISNSPLHF; DNA: TGTGCCTGGAGTGGCGGGACAGGGGGGATCTCTAATTCACCCCTCCACTTT
size: .; V: TRBV7-3; D: TRBD2; J: TRBJ2-7; CDR3: CASSLSIAGGSSSYEQYF; DNA: TGTGCCAGCAGCTTAAGTATAGCGGGGGGGTCGAGCTCCTACGAGCAGTACTTC
size: .; V: TRBV3-1/TRBV3-2; D: .; J: TRBJ2-1; CDR3: CASSQQWGSYNEQFF; DNA: TGTGCCAGCAGCCAACAGTGGGGGTCTTACAATGAGCAGTTCTTC
size: .; V: TRBV27; D: .; J: TRBJ2-2; CDR3: CASSERVAGELFF; DNA: TGTGCCAGCAGCGAACGTGTGGCCGGGGAGCTGTTTTTT
size: .; V: TRBV10-2; D: TRBD1; J: TRBJ1-4; CDR3: CASSESLGQATTNEKLFF; DNA: TGCGCCAGCAGTGAGTCCCTCGGACAGGCGACAACTAATGAAAAACTGTTTTTT
size: .; V: TRBV7-9; D: .; J: TRBJ1-3; CDR3: CAISRVGNTIYF; DNA: TGTGCCATTTCGCGGGTTGGAAACACCATATATTTT
size: .; V: TRBV19; D: .; J: TRBJ2-5; CDR3: CASSTPHRGLEETQYF; DNA: TGTGCCAGTAGTACCCCACATAGGGGCTTGGAAGAGACCCAGTACTTC
size: .; V: TRBV30; D: .; J: TRBJ1-4; CDR3: CAYASANLNEKLFF; DNA: TGTGCCTATGCATCGGCTAACCTTAATGAAAAACTGTTTTTT
size: .; V: TRBV3-1/TRBV3-2; D: .; J: TRBJ2-3; CDR3: CASSQELIPRVADTQYF; DNA: TGTGCCAGCAGCCAAGAACTAATACCGAGGGTGGCGGATACGCAGTATTTT
size: .; V: TRBV6-5; D: .; J: TRBJ1-2; CDR3: CASSPQGSDYGYTF; DNA: TGTGCCAGCAGCCCCCAGGGCTCAGACTATGGCTACACCTTC
size: .; V: TRBV12-3/TRBV12-4; D: .; J: TRBJ1-2; CDR3: CASSDRGSYTF; DNA: TGTGCCAGCAGCGACCGGGGAAGCTACACCTTC
size: .; V: TRBV7-7; D: TRBD1; J: TRBJ1-3; CDR3: CASRPLRDRYSGNTIYF; DNA: TGTGCTAGCCGCCCCCTCCGGGACAGGTACTCTGGAAACACCATATATTTT
size: .; V: TRBV19; D: .; J: TRBJ1-1; CDR3: CASKGQSGTEAFF; DNA: TGTGCCAGTAAAGGACAGAGCGGCACTGAAGCTTTCTTT
size: few; V: TRBV4-1; D: TRBD1; J: TRBJ1-2; CDR3: CASSQRTQGNYGYTF; DNA: TGCGCCAGCAGCCAGCGAACACAGGGGAACTATGGCTACACCTTC
size: many; V: TRBV2; D: TRBD2; J: TRBJ2-1; CDR3: CASSDSASGVNEQFF; DNA: TGTGCCAGCAGTGATTCCGCTAGCGGGGTCAATGAGCAGTTCTTC
size: .; V: TRBV3-1/TRBV3-2; D: .; J: TRBJ2-7; CDR3: CASSPVPGRKRYEQYF; DNA: TGTGCCAGCAGCCCTGTCCCAGGTAGAAAGCGCTACGAGCAGTACTTC
size: .; V: TRBV27; D: .; J: TRBJ1-1; CDR3: CASSLRRPGNTEAFF; DNA: TGTGCCAGCAGTTTGCGACGACCGGGGAACACTGAAGCTTTCTTT
size: .; V: TRBV7-9; D: .; J: TRBJ2-5; CDR3: CASSASGNQETQYF; DNA: TGTGCCAGCAGCGCTTCAGGGAACCAAGAGACCCAGTACTTC
size: once; V: TRBV2; D: TRBD1; J: TRBJ2-2; CDR3: CASRGQSLYANTGELFF; DNA: TGTGCCAGCAGGGGACAGTCTCTCTACGCGAACACCGGGGAGCTGTTTTTT
size: .; V: TRBV6-2/TRBV6-3; D: .; J: TRBJ2-1; CDR3: CASSLPPGARRYNEQFF; DNA: TGTGCCAGCAGTCTCCCCCCCGGTGCAAGACGTTACAATGAGCAGTTCTTC